This entry features one T cell receptor (beta chain) sequence. The sample belongs to a study of OX40 agonist ivuxolimab in advanced cancers. Produced via immunoSEQ multiplex PCR; TCRdb's table is partial and in-frame only. The sample contains 55,000 to 80,000 clones, about 89% of which appear only once. In germline, CDR1 is SEHNR, CDR2 FQNEAQ (reference sequence). V was clipped by 3 bases and J by 5 bases, with 4 bases between them. This CDR3 is 11 amino acids long. This sample comprised CD4+ or CD8+ T cells sorted from blood, obtained in a trial of the OX40 agonist ivuxolimab. This sequence joins TRBV7-9 and TRBJ2-5; D is undetermined. The sequence was collected from an adult with an advanced solid tumor such as melanoma, head and neck, liver or kidney cancer. CDR3 coding DNA: TGTGCCAGCAGCTTGGACGAGACCCAGTACTTC. It yields the protein CASSLDETQYF.